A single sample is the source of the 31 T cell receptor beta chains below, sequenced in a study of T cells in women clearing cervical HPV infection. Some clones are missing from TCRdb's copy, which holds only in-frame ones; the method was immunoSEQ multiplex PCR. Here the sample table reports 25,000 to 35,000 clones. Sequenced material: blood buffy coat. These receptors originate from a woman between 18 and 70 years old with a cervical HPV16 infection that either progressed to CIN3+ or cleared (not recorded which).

Partial CDR3 DNA: TGTGCCAGTAGTATATCTTCGAGCCCGAGGTGGACAGGACCCAATAGCAATCAGCCC. Protein product: CASSISSSPRWTGPNSNQP. The whole CDR3 reads CASSISSSPRWTGPNSNQPQHF. V is TRBV19 and J is TRBJ1-5; 7 bases match TRBD1. The CDR3 is cut off 3 residues early in the read; its end comes from the germline J gene. The V segment lost 2 bases and the J segment 0 bases; nucleotides outside the gene matches: 22. CDR1 LNHDA and CDR2 SQIVND come from the germline V gene (reference sequence). The CDR3 loop spans 22 amino acids.

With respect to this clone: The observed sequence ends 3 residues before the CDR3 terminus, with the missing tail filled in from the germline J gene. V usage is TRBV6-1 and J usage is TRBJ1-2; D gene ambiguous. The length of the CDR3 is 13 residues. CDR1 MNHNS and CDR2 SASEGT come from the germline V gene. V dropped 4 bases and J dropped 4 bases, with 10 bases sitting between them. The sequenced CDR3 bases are TGTGCCAGCAGTGCCGGGGTTATCTATGGC. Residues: CASSAGVIYG. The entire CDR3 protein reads CASSAGVIYGYTF.

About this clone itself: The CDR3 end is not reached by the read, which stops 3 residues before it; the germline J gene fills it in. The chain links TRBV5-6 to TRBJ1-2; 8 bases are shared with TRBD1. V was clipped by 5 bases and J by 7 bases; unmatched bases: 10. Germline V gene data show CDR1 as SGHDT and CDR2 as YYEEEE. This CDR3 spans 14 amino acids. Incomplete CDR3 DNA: TGTGCCAGCAGACCCGGGACAGGTATAGGTGGC. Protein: CASRPGTGIGG. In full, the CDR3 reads CASRPGTGIGGYTF.

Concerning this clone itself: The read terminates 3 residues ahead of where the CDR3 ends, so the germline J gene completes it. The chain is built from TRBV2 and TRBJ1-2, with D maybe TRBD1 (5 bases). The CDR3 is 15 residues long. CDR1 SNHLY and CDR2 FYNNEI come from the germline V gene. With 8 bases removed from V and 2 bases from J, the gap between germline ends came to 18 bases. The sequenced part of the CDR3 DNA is TGTGCCAGCCGTCTGGAGGACATGGACAACTATGGC. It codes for CASRLEDMDNYG. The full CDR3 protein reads CASRLEDMDNYGYTF. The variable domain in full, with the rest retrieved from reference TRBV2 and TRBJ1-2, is EPEVTQTPSHQVTQMGQEVILRCVPISNHLYFYWYRQILGQKVEFLVSFYNNEISEKSEIFDDQFSVERPDGSNFTLKIRSTKLEDSAMYFCASRLEDMDNYGYTFGSGTRLTVV.

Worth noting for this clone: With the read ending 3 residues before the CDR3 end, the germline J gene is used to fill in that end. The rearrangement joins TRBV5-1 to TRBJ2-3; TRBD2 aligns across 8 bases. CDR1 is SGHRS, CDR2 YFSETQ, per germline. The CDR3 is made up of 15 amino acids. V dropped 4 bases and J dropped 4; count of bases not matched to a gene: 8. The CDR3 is CASSLSGEGADTQYF. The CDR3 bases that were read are TGCGCCAGCAGCCTTAGCGGGGAGGGGGCAGATACG.

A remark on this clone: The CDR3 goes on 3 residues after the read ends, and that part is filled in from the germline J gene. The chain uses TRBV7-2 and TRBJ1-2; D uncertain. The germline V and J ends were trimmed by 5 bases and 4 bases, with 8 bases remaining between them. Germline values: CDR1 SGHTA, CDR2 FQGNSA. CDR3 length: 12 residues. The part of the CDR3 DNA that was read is TGTGCCAGCAGCCCGACTTCCTATGGC. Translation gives CASSPTSYG. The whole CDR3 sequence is CASSPTSYGYTF.

Incomplete CDR3 DNA: TGTGCCAGCAGCTTAGAGAGGGCCACTGAA. This encodes CASSLERATE. The whole CDR3 protein reads CASSLERATEAFF. The rearrangement joins TRBV11-2 to TRBJ1-1; D is undetermined. Coverage ceases 3 residues before the CDR3 finishes, and the germline J gene fills in the end. The CDR3 contains 13 residues. V gave up 0 bases and J gave up 4 bases, with 6 bases separating them. CDR1 and CDR2 (germline): SGHAT, FQNNGV.

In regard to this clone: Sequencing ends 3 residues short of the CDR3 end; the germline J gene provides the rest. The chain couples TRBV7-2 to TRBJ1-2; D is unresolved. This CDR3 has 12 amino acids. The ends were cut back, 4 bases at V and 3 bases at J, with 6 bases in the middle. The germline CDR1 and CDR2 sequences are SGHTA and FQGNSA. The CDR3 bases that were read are TGTGCCAGCAGCTACGCAGACTATGGC. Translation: CASSYADYG. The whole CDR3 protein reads CASSYADYGYTF.

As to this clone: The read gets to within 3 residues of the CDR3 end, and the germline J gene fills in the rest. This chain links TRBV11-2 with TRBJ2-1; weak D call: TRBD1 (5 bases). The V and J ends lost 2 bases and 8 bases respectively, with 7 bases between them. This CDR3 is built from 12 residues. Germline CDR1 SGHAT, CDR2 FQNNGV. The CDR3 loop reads CASSLQGHEQFF. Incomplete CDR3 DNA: TGTGCCAGCAGCTTACAGGGCCATGAG.

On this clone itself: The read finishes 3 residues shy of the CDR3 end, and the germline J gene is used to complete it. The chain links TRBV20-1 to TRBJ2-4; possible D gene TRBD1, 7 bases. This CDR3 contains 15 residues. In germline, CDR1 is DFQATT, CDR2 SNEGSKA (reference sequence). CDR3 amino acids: CSARGGAGGSSGQYF. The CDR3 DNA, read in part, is TGCAGTGCTAGAGGGGGGGCAGGGGGTTCTTCTGGT.

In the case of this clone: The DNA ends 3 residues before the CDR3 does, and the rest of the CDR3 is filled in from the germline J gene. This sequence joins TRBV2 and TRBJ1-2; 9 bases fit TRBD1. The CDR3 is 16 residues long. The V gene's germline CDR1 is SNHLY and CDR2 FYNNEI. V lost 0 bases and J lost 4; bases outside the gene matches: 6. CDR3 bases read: TGTGCCAGCAGTGAAGCTTACAGGGGGCTCGGCTATGGC. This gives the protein CASSEAYRGLGYG. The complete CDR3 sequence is CASSEAYRGLGYGYTF.

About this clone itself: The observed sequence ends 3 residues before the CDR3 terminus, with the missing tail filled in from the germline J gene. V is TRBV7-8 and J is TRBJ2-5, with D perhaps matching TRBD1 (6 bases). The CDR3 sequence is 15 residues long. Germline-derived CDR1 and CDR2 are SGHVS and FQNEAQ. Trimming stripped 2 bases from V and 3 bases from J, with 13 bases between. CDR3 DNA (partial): TGTGCCAGCAGCTTATTACAGGGCGGAGAAGAGACC. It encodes CASSLLQGGEET. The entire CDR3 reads CASSLLQGGEETQYF. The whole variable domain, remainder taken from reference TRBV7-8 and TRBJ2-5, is GAGVSQSPRYKVAKRGQDVALRCDPISGHVSLFWYQQALGQGPEFLTYFQNEAQLDKSGLPSDRFFAERPEGSVSTLKIQRTQQEDSAVYLCASSLLQGGEETQYFGPGTRLLVL.

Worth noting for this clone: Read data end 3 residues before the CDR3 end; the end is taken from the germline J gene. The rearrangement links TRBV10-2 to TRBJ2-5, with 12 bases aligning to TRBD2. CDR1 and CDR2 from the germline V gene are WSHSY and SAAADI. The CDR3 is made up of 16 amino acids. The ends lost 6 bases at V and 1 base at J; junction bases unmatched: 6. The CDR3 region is CASRKPGLAGQETQYF. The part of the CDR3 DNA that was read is TGCGCCAGCAGAAAACCGGGACTAGCGGGCCAAGAGACC.

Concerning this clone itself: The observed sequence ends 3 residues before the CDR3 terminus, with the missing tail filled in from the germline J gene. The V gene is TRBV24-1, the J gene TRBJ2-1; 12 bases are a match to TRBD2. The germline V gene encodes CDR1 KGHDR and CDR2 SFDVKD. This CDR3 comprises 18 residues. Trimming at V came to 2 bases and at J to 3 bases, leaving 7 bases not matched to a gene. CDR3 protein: CATSDSTSGSRGYNEQFF. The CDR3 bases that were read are TGTGCCACCAGTGATTCGACTAGCGGGAGTCGAGGCTACAATGAG.

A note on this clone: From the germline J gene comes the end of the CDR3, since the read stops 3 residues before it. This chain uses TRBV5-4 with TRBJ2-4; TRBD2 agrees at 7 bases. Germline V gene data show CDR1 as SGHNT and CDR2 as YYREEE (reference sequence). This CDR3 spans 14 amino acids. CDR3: CASSSERGRETQYF. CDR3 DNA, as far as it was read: TGTGCCAGCAGTTCCGAGCGGGGTCGGGAGACT.

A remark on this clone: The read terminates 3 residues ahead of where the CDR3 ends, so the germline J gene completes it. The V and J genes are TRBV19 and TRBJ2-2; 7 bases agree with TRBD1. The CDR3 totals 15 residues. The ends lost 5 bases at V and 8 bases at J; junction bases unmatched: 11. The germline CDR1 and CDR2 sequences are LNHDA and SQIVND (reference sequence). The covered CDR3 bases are TGTGCCAGTAGTCCAACTACAGGGGCTCAGGGGGAG. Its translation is CASSPTTGAQGE. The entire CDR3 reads CASSPTTGAQGELFF.

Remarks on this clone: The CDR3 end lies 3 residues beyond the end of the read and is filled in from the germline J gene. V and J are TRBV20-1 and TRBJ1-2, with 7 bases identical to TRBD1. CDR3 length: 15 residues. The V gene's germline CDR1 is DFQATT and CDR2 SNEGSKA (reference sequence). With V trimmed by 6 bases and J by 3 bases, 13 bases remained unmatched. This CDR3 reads CSAKPGEGQHYGYTF. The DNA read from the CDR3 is TGCAGTGCCAAACCGGGAGAGGGACAGCACTATGGC.

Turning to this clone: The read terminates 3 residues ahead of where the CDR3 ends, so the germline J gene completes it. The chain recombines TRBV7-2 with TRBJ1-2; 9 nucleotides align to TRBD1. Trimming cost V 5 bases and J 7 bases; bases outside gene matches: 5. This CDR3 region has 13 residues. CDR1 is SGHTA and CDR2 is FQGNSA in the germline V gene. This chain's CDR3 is CASSPGTGPGYTF. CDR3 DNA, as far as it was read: TGTGCCAGCAGCCCTGGGACAGGGCCTGGC.

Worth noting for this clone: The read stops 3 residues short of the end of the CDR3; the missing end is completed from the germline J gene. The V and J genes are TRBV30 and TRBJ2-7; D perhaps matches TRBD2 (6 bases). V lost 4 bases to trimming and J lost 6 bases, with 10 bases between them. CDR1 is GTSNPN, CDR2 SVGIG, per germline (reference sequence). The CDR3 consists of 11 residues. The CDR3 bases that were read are TGTGCCTGGATACGACTAGGCGAG. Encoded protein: CAWIRLGE. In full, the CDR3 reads CAWIRLGEQYF.

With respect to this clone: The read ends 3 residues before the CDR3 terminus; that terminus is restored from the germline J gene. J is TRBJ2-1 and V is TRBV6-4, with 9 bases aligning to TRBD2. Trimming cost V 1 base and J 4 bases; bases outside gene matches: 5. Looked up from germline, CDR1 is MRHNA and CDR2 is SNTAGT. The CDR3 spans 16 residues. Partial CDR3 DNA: TGTGCCAGCAGTGACTGGCTAGCGGGATCTTACAATGAG. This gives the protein CASSDWLAGSYNE. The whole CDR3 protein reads CASSDWLAGSYNEQFF.

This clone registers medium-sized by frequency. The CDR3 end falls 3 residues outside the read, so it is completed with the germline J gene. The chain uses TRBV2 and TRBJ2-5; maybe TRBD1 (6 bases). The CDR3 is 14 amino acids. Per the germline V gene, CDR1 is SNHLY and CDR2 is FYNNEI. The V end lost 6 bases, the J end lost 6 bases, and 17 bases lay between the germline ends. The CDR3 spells CASSGQTYEKTQYF. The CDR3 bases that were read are TGTGCCAGCAGCGGACAGACCTATGAGAAGACC.

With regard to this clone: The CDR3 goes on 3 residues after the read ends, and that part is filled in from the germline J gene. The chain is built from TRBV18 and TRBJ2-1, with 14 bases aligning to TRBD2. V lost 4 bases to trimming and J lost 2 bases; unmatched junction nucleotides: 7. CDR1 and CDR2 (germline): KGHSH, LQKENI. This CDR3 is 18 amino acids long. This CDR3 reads CASSLAPTSGGAYNEQFF. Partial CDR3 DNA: TGTGCCAGCTCACTTGCCCCGACTAGCGGGGGGGCCTACAATGAG.

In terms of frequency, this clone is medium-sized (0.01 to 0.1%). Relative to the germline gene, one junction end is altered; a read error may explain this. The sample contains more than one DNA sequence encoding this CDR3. CDR3 DNA, as far as it was read: TGCGCCAGCAGCCAAGGGGCTAGCGGGAACACCGGGGAG. Its protein is CASSQGASGNTGE. The full-length CDR3 reads as CASSQGASGNTGELFF. This rearrangement joins TRBV4-2 to TRBJ2-2; 7 nucleotides match TRBD2. Read coverage stops 3 residues before the CDR3 terminus; the germline J gene supplies the remainder. Germline CDR1 LGHNA, CDR2 YNFKEQ. The CDR3 loop spans 16 amino acids.

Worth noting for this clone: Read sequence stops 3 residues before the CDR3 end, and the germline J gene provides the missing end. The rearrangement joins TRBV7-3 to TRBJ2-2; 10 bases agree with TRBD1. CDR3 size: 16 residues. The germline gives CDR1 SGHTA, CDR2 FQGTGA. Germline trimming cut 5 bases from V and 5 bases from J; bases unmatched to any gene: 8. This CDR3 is CASSLNPGQGTGELFF. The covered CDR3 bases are TGTGCCAGCAGCCTAAATCCGGGACAGGGGACCGGGGAG.

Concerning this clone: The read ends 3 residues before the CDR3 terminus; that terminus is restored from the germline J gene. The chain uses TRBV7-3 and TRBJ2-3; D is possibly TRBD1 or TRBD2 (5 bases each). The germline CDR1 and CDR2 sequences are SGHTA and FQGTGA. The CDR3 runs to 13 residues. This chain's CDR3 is CASSFGQGETQYF. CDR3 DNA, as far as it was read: TGTGCCAGCAGCTTCGGGCAGGGAGAGACG.

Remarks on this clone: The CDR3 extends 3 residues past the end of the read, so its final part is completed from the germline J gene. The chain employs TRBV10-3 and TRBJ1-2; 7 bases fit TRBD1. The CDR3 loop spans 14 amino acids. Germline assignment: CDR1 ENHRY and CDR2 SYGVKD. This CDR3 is CAISGGQVQETYTF. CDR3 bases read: TGTGCCATCAGCGGCGGACAGGTCCAAGAGACC.

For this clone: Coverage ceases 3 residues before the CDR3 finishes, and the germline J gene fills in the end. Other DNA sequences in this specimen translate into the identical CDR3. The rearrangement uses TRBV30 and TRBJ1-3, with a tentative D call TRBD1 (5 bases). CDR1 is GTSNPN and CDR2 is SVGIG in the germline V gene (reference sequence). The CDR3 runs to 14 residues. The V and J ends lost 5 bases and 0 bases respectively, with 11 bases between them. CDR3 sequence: CAWGEGPSGNTIYF. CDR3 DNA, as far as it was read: TGTGCCTGGGGGGAGGGGCCCTCTGGAAACACC.

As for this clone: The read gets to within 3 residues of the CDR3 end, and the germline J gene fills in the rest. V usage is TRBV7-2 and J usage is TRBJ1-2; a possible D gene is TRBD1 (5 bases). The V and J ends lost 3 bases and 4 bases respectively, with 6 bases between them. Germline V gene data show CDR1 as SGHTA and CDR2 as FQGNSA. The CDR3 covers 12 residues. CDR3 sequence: CASSFQGYGYTF. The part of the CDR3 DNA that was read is TGTGCCAGCAGCTTCCAGGGCTATGGC.

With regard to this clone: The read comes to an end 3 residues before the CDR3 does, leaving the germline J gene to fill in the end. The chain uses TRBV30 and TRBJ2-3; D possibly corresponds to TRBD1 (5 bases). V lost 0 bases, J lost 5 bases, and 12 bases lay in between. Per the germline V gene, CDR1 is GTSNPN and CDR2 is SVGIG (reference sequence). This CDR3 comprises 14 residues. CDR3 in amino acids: CAWSVPSDRDTQYF. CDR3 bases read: TGTGCCTGGAGTGTCCCGTCAGACAGAGATACG.

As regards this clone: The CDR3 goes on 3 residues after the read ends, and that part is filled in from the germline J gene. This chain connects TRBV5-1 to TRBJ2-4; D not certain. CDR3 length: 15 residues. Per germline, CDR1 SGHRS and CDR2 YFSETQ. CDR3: CASSLVGEENYGQYF. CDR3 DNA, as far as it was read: TGCGCCAGCAGCTTGGTCGGAGAGGAGAACTATGGT.

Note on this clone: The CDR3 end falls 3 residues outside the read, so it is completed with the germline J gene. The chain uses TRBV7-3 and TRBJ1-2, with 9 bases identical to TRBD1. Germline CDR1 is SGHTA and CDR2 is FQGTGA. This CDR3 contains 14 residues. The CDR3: CASSPRTGGADYTF. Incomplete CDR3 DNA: TGTGCCAGCAGCCCGCGAACAGGGGGCGCCGAC.